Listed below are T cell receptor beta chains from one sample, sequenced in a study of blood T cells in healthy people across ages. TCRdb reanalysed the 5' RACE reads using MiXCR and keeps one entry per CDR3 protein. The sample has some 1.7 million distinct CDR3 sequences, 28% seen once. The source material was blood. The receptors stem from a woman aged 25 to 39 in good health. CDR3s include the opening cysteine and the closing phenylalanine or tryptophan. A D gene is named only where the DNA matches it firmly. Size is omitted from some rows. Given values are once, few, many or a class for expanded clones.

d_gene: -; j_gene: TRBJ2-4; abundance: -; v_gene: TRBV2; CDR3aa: CASSDRETAKNIQYF; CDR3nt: TGTGCCAGCAGTGATAGGGAGACAGCCAAAAACATTCAGTACTTC
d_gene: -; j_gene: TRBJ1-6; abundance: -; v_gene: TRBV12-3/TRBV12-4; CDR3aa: CASSLGSQLRKDNSPLHF; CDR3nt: TGTGCCAGCAGTTTGGGGAGCCAACTCCGGAAGGATAATTCACCCCTCCACTTT
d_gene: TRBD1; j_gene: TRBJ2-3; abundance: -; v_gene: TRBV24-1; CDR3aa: CATSERQGTDTQYF; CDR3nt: TGTGCCACCAGTGAAAGACAGGGGACAGATACGCAGTATTTT
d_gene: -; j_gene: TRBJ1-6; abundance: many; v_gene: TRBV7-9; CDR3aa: CASSLVGGSPLHF; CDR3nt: TGTGCCAGCAGCTTAGTGGGGGGTTCACCCCTCCACTTT
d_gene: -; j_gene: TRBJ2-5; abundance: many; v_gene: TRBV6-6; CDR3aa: CASSYSRAGEGETQYF; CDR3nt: TGTGCCAGCAGTTACTCGAGGGCGGGCGAGGGAGAGACCCAGTACTTC
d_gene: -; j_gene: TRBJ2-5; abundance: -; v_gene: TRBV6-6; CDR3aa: CASSWELASETQYF; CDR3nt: TGTGCCAGCAGTTGGGAACTAGCCTCGGAGACCCAGTACTTC
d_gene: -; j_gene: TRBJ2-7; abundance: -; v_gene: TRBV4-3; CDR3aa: CASPRRRGRSYEQYF; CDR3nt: TGCGCCAGCCCCCGGAGGAGGGGGCGATCCTACGAGCAGTACTTC
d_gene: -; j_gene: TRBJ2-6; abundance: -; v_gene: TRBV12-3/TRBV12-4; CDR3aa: CASRASATGANVLTF; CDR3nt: TGTGCCAGCAGGGCCTCAGCTACTGGGGCCAACGTCCTGACTTTC
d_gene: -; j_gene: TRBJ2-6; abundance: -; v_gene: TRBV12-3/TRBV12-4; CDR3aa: CASADGSGANVLTF; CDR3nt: TGTGCCAGCGCCGACGGTTCTGGGGCCAACGTCCTGACTTTC
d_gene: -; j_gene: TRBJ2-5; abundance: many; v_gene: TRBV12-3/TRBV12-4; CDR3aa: CASRLGGTQYF; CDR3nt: TGTGCCAGCAGATTGGGGGGGACCCAGTACTTC
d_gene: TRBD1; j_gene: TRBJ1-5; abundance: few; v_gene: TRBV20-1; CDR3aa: CSALPRSGGSSQPQHF; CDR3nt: TGCAGTGCCTTACCGAGGTCAGGGGGGTCCAGTCAGCCCCAGCATTTT
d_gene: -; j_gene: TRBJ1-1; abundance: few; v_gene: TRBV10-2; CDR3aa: CASSEGYEAFF; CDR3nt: TGCGCCAGCAGTGAGGGATATGAAGCTTTCTTT
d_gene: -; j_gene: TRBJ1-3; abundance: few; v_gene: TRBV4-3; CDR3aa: CTSSQGQGNTIYF; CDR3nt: TGCACCAGCAGCCAAGGGCAGGGAAACACCATATATTTT
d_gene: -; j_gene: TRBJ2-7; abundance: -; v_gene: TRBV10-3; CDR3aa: CAISDPRYEQYF; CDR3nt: TGTGCCATCAGTGACCCACGTTACGAGCAGTACTTC
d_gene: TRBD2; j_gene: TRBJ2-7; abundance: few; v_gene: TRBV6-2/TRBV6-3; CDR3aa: CASRSGLAEDYEQYF; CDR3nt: TGTGCCAGCCGGTCGGGGCTAGCGGAAGACTACGAGCAGTACTTC
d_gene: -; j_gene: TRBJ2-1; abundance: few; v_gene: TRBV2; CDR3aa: CASSELAFIDEQFF; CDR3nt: TGTGCCAGCAGTGAACTAGCGTTTATTGATGAGCAGTTCTTC
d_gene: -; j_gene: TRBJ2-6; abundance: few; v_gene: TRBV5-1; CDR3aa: CASRTQGSGANVLTF; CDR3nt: TGCGCCAGCAGAACACAGGGCTCTGGGGCCAACGTCCTGACTTTC
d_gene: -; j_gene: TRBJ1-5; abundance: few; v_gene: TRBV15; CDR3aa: CATSRDGTLSNQPQHF; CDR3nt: TGTGCCACCAGCAGAGATGGGACGTTAAGCAATCAGCCCCAGCATTTT
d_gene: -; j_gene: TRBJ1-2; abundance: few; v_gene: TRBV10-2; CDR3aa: CASSESRGDYYGYTF; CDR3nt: TGCGCCAGCAGTGAGTCGAGGGGAGATTATTATGGCTACACCTTC
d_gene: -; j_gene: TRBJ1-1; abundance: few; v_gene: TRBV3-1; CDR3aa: CASSQGIRANTEAFF; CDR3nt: TGTGCCAGCAGCCAAGGGATAAGGGCGAACACTGAAGCTTTCTTT
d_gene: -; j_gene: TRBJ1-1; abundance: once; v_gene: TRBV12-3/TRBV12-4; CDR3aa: CASSSKKWTAGAFF; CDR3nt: TGTGCCAGCAGTTCGAAGAAATGGACGGCAGGAGCTTTCTTT
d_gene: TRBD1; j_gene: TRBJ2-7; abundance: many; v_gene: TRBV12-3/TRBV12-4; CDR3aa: CASSLGQGANEQYF; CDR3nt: TGTGCCAGCAGTTTGGGGCAGGGGGCTAACGAGCAGTACTTC
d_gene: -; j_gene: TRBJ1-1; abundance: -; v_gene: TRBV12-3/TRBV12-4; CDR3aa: CASRPGIQNTEAFF; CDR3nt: TGTGCCAGCAGACCCGGAATCCAGAACACTGAAGCTTTCTTT
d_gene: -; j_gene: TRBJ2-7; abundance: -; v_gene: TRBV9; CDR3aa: CASSVGPAVSTYEQYF; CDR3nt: TGTGCCAGCAGCGTAGGTCCAGCGGTTAGTACCTACGAGCAGTACTTC
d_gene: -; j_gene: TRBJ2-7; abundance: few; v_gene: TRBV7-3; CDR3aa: CASSRGGPSSYNEQYF; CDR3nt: TGTGCCAGCAGCCGTGGCGGGCCGAGCTCCTACAATGAGCAGTACTTC
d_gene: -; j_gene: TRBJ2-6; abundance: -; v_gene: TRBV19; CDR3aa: CASSPGRGGRGANVLTF; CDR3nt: TGTGCCAGTAGTCCTGGTCGAGGGGGTCGGGGGGCCAACGTCCTGACTTTC
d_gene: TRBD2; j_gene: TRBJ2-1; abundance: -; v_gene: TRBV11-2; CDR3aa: CASSLVPSRGRANEQFF; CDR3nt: TGTGCCAGCAGCTTAGTTCCCTCCCGCGGGAGGGCCAATGAGCAGTTCTTC
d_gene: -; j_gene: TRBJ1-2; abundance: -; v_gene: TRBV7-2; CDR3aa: CASSSIDRPYYGYTF; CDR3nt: TGTGCCAGCAGCTCTATTGACAGGCCTTACTATGGCTACACCTTC
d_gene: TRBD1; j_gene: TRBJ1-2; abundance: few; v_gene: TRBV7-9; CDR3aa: CASSLDQGAYGYTF; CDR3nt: TGTGCCAGCAGCTTAGACCAGGGGGCCTATGGCTACACCTTC
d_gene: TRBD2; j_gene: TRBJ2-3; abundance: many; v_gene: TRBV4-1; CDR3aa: CASSQGRTSGVSDTQYF; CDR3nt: TGCGCCAGCAGCCAAGGGAGGACTAGCGGGGTGAGCGATACGCAGTATTTT
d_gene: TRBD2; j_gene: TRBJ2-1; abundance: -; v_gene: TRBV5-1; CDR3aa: CASLKNPGLINEQFF; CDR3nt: TGCGCCAGCCTTAAAAATCCGGGACTAATCAATGAGCAGTTCTTC
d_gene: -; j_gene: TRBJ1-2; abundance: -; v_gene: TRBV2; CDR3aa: CASSGKGGAYGYTF; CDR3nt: TGTGCCAGCAGTGGCAAGGGGGGCGCCTATGGCTACACCTTC
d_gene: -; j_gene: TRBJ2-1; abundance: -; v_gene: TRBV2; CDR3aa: CASSATPWDEQFF; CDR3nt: TGTGCCAGCAGTGCGACTCCCTGGGATGAGCAGTTCTTC
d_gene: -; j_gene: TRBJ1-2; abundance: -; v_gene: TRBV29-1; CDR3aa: CSGHSGSGYTF; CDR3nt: TGCAGCGGCCACTCGGGTTCGGGCTACACCTTC
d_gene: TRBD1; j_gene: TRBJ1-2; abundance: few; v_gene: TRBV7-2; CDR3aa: CATNPRQGASYTF; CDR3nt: TGTGCCACCAACCCGAGGCAGGGGGCAAGCTACACCTTC
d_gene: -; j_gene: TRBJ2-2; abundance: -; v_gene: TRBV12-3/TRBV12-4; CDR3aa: CASSSHGGGELFF; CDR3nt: TGTGCCAGCAGTTCCCATGGGGGCGGGGAGCTGTTTTTT
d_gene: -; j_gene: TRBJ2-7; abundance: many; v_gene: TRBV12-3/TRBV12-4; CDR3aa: CASSQDTYEQYF; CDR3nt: TGTGCCAGCAGTCAAGACACCTACGAGCAGTACTTC
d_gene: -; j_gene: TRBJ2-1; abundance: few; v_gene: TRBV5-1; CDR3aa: CASRSGTRSYNEQFF; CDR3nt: TGCGCCAGCAGGTCGGGGACCCGCTCTTACAATGAGCAGTTCTTC
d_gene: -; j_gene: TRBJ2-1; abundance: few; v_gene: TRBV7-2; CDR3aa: CASSFGLVWGNEQFF; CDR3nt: TGTGCCAGCAGTTTTGGACTCGTTTGGGGCAATGAGCAGTTCTTC
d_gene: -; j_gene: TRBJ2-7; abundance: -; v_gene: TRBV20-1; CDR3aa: CSAMDQTYEQYF; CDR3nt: TGCAGTGCTATGGACCAAACCTACGAGCAGTACTTC
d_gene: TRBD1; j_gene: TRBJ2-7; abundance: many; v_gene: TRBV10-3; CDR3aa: CAISEPGQGANEQYF; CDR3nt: TGTGCCATCTCCGAGCCGGGACAGGGGGCGAACGAGCAGTACTTC
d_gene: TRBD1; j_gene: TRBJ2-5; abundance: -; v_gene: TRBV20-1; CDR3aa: CSAGEDRDRAHGQYF; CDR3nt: TGCAGTGCTGGGGAAGACCGGGACAGGGCCCACGGGCAGTACTTC
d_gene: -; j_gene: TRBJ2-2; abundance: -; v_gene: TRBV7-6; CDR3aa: CASSLGPPGELFF; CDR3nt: TGTGCCAGCAGCTTAGGTCCCCCCGGGGAGCTGTTTTTT
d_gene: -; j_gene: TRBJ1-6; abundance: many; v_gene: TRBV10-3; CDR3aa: CAIRDILGSPLHF; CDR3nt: TGTGCCATTAGGGACATCCTTGGATCACCCCTCCACTTT
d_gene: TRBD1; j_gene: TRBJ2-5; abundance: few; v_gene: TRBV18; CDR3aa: CASSPPVGQGAQQTQYF; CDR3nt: TGTGCCAGCTCACCACCCGTGGGACAGGGAGCCCAACAGACCCAGTACTTC
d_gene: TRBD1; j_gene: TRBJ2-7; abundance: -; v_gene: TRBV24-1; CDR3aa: CATRDTGVGDEQYF; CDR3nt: TGTGCCACCAGGGACACAGGGGTAGGAGACGAGCAGTACTTC
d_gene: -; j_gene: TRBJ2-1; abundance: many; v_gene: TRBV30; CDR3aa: CAWSVLGTGNEQFF; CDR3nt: TGTGCCTGGAGTGTACTAGGAACGGGCAATGAGCAGTTCTTC
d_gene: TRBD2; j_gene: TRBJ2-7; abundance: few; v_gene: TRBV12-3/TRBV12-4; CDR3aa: CASSDGTSGNEQYF; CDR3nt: TGTGCCAGCAGCGATGGGACTAGCGGGAACGAGCAGTACTTC
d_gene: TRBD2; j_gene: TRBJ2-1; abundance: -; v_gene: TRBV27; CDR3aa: CASTSPSGSINEQFF; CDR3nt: TGTGCCAGCACTAGTCCTAGCGGGAGTATCAATGAGCAGTTCTTC